This T cell receptor beta chain is drawn from a study of molecular identifiers for immune sequencing clone quantification. The sorting of naive CD8 T cells used the CD8+CD4-CCR7+CD45RA+ phenotype. MiXCR, applied by TCRdb to the PCR reads, yields one record per CDR3 protein. Among around 460,000 distinct CDR3 sequences listed, around 21% were seen once. Study outcomes and limitations: For effector cells, clones above 20 RNA copies held over 97% of molecules; for naive cells, under 1%. Investigators reportedly could detect spiked Jurkat TCR RNA from one cell among over 750,000 naive cells.

This clonotype was seen a handful of times. What it recognizes is unknown. The germline CDR1 and CDR2 sequences are GTSNPN and SVGIG (reference sequence). The CDR3 is made up of 16 amino acids. The V gene lost 2 bases and the J gene lost 6 bases, with 19 bases spanning the gap. Sequenced material: naive CD8+ T cells from blood, with Jurkat cell RNA spiked in. Subset specified: FACS-sorted CD8+CD4-CCR7+CD45RA+ naive T cells. The chain joins TRBV30 to TRBJ2-2; tentative D call: TRBD2 (6 bases). The TCR was taken from a human donor in good health. Some libraries in this study had Jurkat cell RNA spiked in. As DNA, the CDR3 is TGTGCCTGGAGTCTCCCGGGGGTCGGGCCCCCCGGGGAGCTGTTTTTT. It specifies CAWSLPGVGPPGELFF.